What follows are 18 T cell receptor beta chains derived from one specimen sequenced in a study of graft-versus-host responses after intestinal transplantation. The protocol was immunoSEQ multiplex PCR, while the TCRdb copy is restricted to in-frame clones and leaves out a portion. The table includes 9,500 to 15,000 clones, about three quarters detected once. Once graft tissue had been processed, intraepithelial and lamina propria lymphocytes were released. The sample here was ileum tissue, taken roughly 140 days after intestinal transplantation. The receptors originated from a human patient who received an intestinal transplant, so some T cells may come from the graft donor.

V gene TRBV28 combines with J gene TRBJ2-3; D is unresolved. Germline V gene lookup returns CDR1 MDHEN and CDR2 SYDVKM. This CDR3 comprises 16 residues. Trimming took off 3 bases at V and 0 bases at J, with 13 bases between the two ends. CDR3 in amino acids: CASSFAHLTSTDTQYF. The CDR3 DNA is TGTGCCAGCAGTTTCGCCCATCTCACTAGCACAGATACGCAGTATTTT. The whole variable domain, remainder taken from reference TRBV28 and TRBJ2-3, is DVKVTQSSRYLVKRTGEKVFLECVQDMDHENMFWYRQDPGLGLRLIYFSYDVKMKEKGDIPEGYSVSREKKERFSLILESASTNQTSMYLCASSFAHLTSTDTQYFGPGTRLTVL.

The chain is built from TRBV6-5 and TRBJ1-2; D call uncertain. V lost 5 bases and J 2 bases, leaving 15 bases between the germline ends. This CDR3 comprises 15 residues. The V gene's germline CDR1 is MNHEY and CDR2 SVGAGI. In DNA form, the CDR3 reads TGTGCCAGCAGTCCTGGGGAGGGCATAAACTATGGCTACACCTTC. It encodes CASSPGEGINYGYTF.

The rearrangement uses TRBV7-3 and TRBJ2-1; D unresolved. CDR3 length: 15 amino acids. Deletions cut 2 bases from V and 0 bases from J, with 8 bases between. CDR1 and CDR2 from the germline V gene are SGHTA and FQGTGA. The CDR3 is CASSLYPGSYNEQFF. CDR3 sequence (DNA): TGTGCCAGCAGCTTATACCCGGGCTCCTACAATGAGCAGTTCTTC. The full variable domain, rest sourced from reference TRBV7-3 and TRBJ2-1, is GAGVSQTPSNKVTEKGKYVELRCDPISGHTALYWYRQSLGQGPEFLIYFQGTGAADDSGLPNDRFFAVRPEGSVSTLKIQRTERGDSAVYLCASSLYPGSYNEQFFGPGTRLTVL.

The chain has TRBV7-2 and TRBJ1-2; possibly TRBD1 for D (6 bases). CDR3 length: 17 amino acids. From germline, CDR1 is SGHTA and CDR2 FQGNSA. V was pared by 5 bases and J by 4 bases, with 23 bases between. DNA of the CDR3: TGTGCCAGCAGCCCTCAATCCCCGAGGGGGAGTCTCTATGGCTACACCTTC. As protein: CASSPQSPRGSLYGYTF.

With regard to this clone: At one boundary the junction diverges from the germline segment, which might be a read error. The genes are TRBV7-7 and TRBJ2-1, with 8 bases lining up with TRBD2. The CDR3 has 14 residues. CDR1 is SSHAT, CDR2 FNYEAQ, per germline (reference sequence). CDR3 protein: CASSAAPGLDQQFF. CDR3 nucleotides: TGTGCTAGCAGCGCTGCCCCGGGACTAGATCAGCAGTTCTTC.

The chain has TRBV13 and TRBJ1-1, with D tentatively TRBD1 (5 bases). V was cut by 5 bases and J by 1 base, with 14 bases left in between. CDR3 length: 15 residues. Germline V gene sequence: CDR1 PRHDT, CDR2 FYEKMQ (reference sequence). The CDR3 sequence is CASSALGGENTEAFF. The CDR3 DNA reads TGTGCCAGCAGCGCCCTGGGGGGGGAGAACACTGAAGCTTTCTTT.

The chain recombines TRBV5-4 with TRBJ2-2; 9 bases match TRBD1. Germline trimming cut 2 bases from V and 3 bases from J; bases unmatched to any gene: 8. The length of the CDR3 is 17 residues. Germline CDR1 SGHNT, CDR2 YYREEE (reference sequence). CDR3 sequence reads: CASSFRRDRDYTGELFF. As DNA, the CDR3 is TGTGCCAGCAGCTTTAGGAGGGACAGGGATTACACCGGGGAGCTGTTTTTT.

This chain links TRBV28 with TRBJ1-5, with 7 bases identical to TRBD1. The CDR3 contains 15 residues. Germline trimming cut 5 bases from V and 5 bases from J; bases unmatched to any gene: 9. Germline CDR1 MDHEN, CDR2 SYDVKM. The CDR3 loop is CASSKDRSFYQPQHF. Here the CDR3 DNA reads TGTGCCAGCAGTAAGGACAGGTCTTTTTATCAGCCCCAGCATTTT.

This clone was recorded only once. This chain uses TRBV28 with TRBJ2-7, with 10 positions matching TRBD2. This CDR3 has 12 residues. CDR1 is MDHEN, CDR2 SYDVKM, per germline. With V trimmed by 6 bases and J by 7 bases, 3 bases remained unmatched. The DNA for the CDR3 is TGTGCCAGCAGCCGGGGACTAGCGGAGCAGTACTTC. This sequence encodes CASSRGLAEQYF.

The CDR3 region has the DNA TGTGCCACCCAGGACAGCTTAGCCAAAAACATTCAGTACTTC. Amino acids: CATQDSLAKNIQYF. The chain has TRBV19 and TRBJ2-4, with D tentatively TRBD1 (6 bases). This CDR3 contains 14 residues. Germline V gives CDR1 LNHDA, CDR2 SQIVND (reference sequence). Trimming pared 10 bases from V and 0 bases from J, leaving 13 bases between.

The gene calls are TRBV27 and TRBJ1-1, with 7 bases fitting TRBD1. Trimming at V came to 4 bases and at J to 10 bases, leaving 9 bases not matched to a gene. This CDR3 has 13 amino acids. Germline V gives CDR1 MNHEY, CDR2 SMNVEV (reference sequence). The CDR3 protein is CASSSGQPTGAFF. The CDR3 nucleotides read TGTGCCAGCAGTTCGGGACAGCCGACCGGAGCTTTCTTT.

This clone has only a few counts. J is TRBJ1-2 and V is TRBV5-4, with 7 positions matching TRBD1. From germline, CDR1 is SGHNT and CDR2 YYREEE (reference sequence). The CDR3 covers 15 residues. Germline trimming cut 4 bases from V and 4 bases from J; bases unmatched to any gene: 10. The CDR3 protein is CASSPEGALGYGYTF. CDR3 nucleotide sequence: TGTGCCAGCAGCCCCGAGGGGGCCTTGGGCTATGGCTACACCTTC.

The CDR3 DNA follows: TGTGCCAGCAGCGTAGACAGTCAGACCTACGAGCAGTACTTC. This gives the protein CASSVDSQTYEQYF. The chain is built from TRBV6-1 and TRBJ2-7; TRBD1 might be the D (5 bases). The CDR3 is made up of 14 amino acids. V was trimmed by 6 bases and J by 2 bases, leaving 14 bases between them. Per germline, CDR1 MNHNS and CDR2 SASEGT.

The chain links TRBV10-2 to TRBJ2-5; D perhaps matches TRBD2 (6 bases). The V end lost 3 bases, the J end lost 5 bases, and 10 bases lay between the germline ends. Germline V gives CDR1 WSHSY, CDR2 SAAADI. The CDR3 length is 13 residues. CDR3 loop: CASSEYAGETQYF. The DNA for the CDR3 is TGCGCCAGCAGTGAATATGCGGGGGAGACCCAGTACTTC.

The CDR3 region has the DNA TGTGCCAGCAGCCCCCCCGCTAGCGGAGTTTACAATGAGCAGTTCTTC. Translated, it gives CASSPPASGVYNEQFF. The chain combines TRBV7-3 with TRBJ2-1; 7 nucleotides agree with TRBD2. With V trimmed by 5 bases and J by 4 bases, 11 bases remained unmatched. The CDR3 loop spans 16 amino acids. Germline CDR1 is SGHTA and CDR2 is FQGTGA.

The gene calls are TRBV9 and TRBJ2-7; 7 bases match TRBD2. CDR3 length equals 18 residues. J gave up 2 bases and V 0 bases, and 14 bases lay outside the gene matches. Germline loops: CDR1 SGDLS, CDR2 YYNGEE. CDR3 residues: CASSVESGEGGRTYEQYF. The CDR3 region has the DNA TGTGCCAGCAGCGTAGAGTCGGGGGAGGGCGGGCGAACCTACGAGCAGTACTTC. Looking up the rest from reference TRBV9 and TRBJ2-7 gives the full variable domain: DSGVTQTPKHLITATGQRVTLRCSPRSGDLSVYWYQQSLDQGLQFLIQYYNGEERAKGNILERFSAQQFPDLHSELNLSSLELGDSALYFCASSVESGEGGRTYEQYFGPGTRLTVT.

V gene TRBV7-3 combines with J gene TRBJ1-1; 7 nucleotides align to TRBD1. This CDR3 has 13 amino acids. In germline, CDR1 is SGHTA, CDR2 FQGTGA. V shed 4 bases, J shed 1 base, and the junction held 0 bases outside the gene matches. CDR3 sequence reads: CASSWTGNTEAFF. The DNA for the CDR3 is TGTGCCAGCAGCTGGACAGGGAACACTGAAGCTTTCTTT. The full variable domain, its missing parts supplied by reference TRBV7-3 and TRBJ1-1, is GAGVSQTPSNKVTEKGKYVELRCDPISGHTALYWYRQSLGQGPEFLIYFQGTGAADDSGLPNDRFFAVRPEGSVSTLKIQRTERGDSAVYLCASSWTGNTEAFFGQGTRLTVV.

This chain connects TRBV5-1 to TRBJ1-4, with D perhaps TRBD1 (5 bases). The V gene lost 4 bases and the J gene lost 5 bases, with 15 bases spanning the gap. Germline V gene lookup returns CDR1 SGHRS and CDR2 YFSETQ. This CDR3 comprises 15 residues. CDR3 coding DNA: TGCGCCAGCAGCCCCCAGACGGCAGGGAATGAAAAACTGTTTTTT. It yields the protein CASSPQTAGNEKLFF.